The present entry profiles one TCR beta chain with its context. Antigen specificity is unknown. This sample is part of a study of T cells in localized non-small cell lung cancer. Study-wide results and limits: A median of roughly 50 of the top 100 tumor clones appeared in adjacent lung, which was paired and uninvolved. Without multi-region sequencing, intratumor heterogeneity could not be excluded. Among blood samples, higher T cell density accompanied longer overall survival. It was uninvolved adjacent lung that showed the highest T cell clonality, exceeding tumor.

Germline values: CDR1 LGHNA, CDR2 YNFKEQ. Trimming pared 6 bases from V and 2 bases from J, leaving 10 bases between. CDR3 size: 13 residues. Using immunoSEQ multiplex PCR, the repertoire was profiled, and TCRdb retains in-frame clones only, with some absent. The sample includes some 12,000 clones, around 88% seen only once; the top ten take around a fifth. The source material was peripheral blood, sampled before any cancer treatment. This clonotype was sampled from a male donor aged 60 or over with stage I lung adenocarcinoma. The chain joins TRBV4-2 to TRBJ1-1, with D unresolved. CDR3: CASRLGTNTEAFF. The CDR3 nucleotides read TGTGCCAGCAGGTTGGGAACCAACACTGAAGCTTTCTTT.